The T cell receptor beta chain under discussion was sequenced for a study of blood T cell repertoires in COVID-19. Study at large: Sources were T cells, B-cell-depleted T cells, or PBMCs; the material itself was cDNA or gDNA.

Participant age was roughly 18 to 100 years, and participants resided in fewer than 25 US areas. Before they entered the study, exposed participants had met a COVID-19 case within 2 weeks. The assay was immunoSEQ multiplex PCR, and TCRdb's table has in-frame clones only and misses some. Of 250,000 or so clones detected, around 83% appear once; the ten largest clones hold more than 6.5%. Germline V gene sequence: CDR1 MNHEY, CDR2 SMNVEV (reference sequence). There are 14 residues in the CDR3. Trimming took 6 bases from V and 7 from J, leaving 19 bases between them. This clone was counted a single time.

The chain is built from TRBV27 and TRBJ2-7, with D possibly TRBD2 on 6 matching bases. This receptor was obtained from a woman in her forties or fifties who had been exposed to COVID-19. The sequenced sample was PBMCs or T cells enriched from blood (not recorded which). The CDR3 DNA follows: TGTGCCAGCAGGGGGACTCCAGGTAGCCCGGAGCAGTACTTC. This sequence encodes CASRGTPGSPEQYF.